The present T cell receptor (beta chain) was sequenced within a study of control samples from healthy donors and cancer patients. The length of the CDR3 is 14 residues. Looked up from germline, CDR1 is MDHEN and CDR2 is SYDVKM. V gave up 4 bases and J gave up 1 base, with 7 bases separating them. This clone was detected only a few times. Assay used: immunoSEQ multiplex PCR; TCRdb lists only in-frame clones, some missing. The profile shows about 70,000 clones, more than 75% of them singletons. This clonotype was obtained from a woman aged 45-65 years with head and neck cancer. The rearrangement joins TRBV28 to TRBJ1-4; maybe TRBD1 (5 bases). Source material: PBMCs. CDR3 residues: CASSWGLTNEKLFF. The CDR3 DNA reads as TGTGCCAGCAGTTGGGGGTTAACTAATGAAAAACTGTTTTTT.